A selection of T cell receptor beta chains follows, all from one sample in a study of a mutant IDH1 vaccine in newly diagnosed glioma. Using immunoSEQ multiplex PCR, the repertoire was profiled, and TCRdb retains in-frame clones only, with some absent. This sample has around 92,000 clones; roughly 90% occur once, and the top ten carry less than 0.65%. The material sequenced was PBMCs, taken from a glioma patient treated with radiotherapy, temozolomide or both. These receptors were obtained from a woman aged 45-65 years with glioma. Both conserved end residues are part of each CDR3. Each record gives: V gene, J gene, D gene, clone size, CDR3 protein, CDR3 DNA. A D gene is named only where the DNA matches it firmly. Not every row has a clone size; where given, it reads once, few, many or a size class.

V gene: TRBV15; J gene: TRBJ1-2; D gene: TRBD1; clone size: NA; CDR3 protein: CATSSTGDPYGYTF; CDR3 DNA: TGTGCCACCAGCAGCACAGGGGACCCCTATGGCTACACCTTC
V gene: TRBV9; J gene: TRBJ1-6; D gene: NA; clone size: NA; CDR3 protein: CASSTRDGGNSPLHF; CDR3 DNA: TGTGCCAGCAGCACCCGGGACGGAGGGAATTCACCCCTCCACTTT
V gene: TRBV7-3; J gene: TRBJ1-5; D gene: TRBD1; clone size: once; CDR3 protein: CASSRRQGASNQPQHF; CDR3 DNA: TGTGCCAGCAGCCGAAGACAGGGGGCAAGCAATCAGCCCCAGCATTTT
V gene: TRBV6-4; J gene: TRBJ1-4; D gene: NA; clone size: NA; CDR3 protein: CARLITSEKLFF; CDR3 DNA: TGTGCCAGGCTGATAACGAGTGAAAAACTGTTTTTT
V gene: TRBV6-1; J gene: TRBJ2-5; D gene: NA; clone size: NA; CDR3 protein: CASRGETQYF; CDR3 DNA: TGTGCCAGCAGAGGAGAGACCCAGTACTTC
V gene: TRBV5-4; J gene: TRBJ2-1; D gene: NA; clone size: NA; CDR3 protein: CASSLAPAGSYNEQFF; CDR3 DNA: TGTGCCAGCAGCCTCGCCCCGGCAGGGTCCTACAATGAGCAGTTCTTC
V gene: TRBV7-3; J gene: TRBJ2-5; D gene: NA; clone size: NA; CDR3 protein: CASSTRMETQYF; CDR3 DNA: TGTGCCAGCAGCACACGGATGGAGACCCAGTACTTC
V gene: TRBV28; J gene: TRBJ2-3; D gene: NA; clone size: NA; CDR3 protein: CASTRDNTDTQYF; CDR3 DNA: TGTGCCAGCACCCGGGACAATACAGATACGCAGTATTTT
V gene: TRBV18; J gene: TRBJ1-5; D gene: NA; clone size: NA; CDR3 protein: CASSPQAGWEAQHF; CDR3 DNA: TGTGCCAGCTCACCACAGGCGGGGTGGGAAGCCCAGCATTTT
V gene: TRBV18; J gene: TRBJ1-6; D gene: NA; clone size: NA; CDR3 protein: CASSPASSYNSPLHF; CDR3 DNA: TGTGCCAGCTCACCCGCGAGCTCCTATAATTCACCCCTCCACTTT
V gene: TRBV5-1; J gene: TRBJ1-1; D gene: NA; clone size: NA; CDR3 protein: CASRQENTEAFF; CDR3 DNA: TGCGCCAGCCGCCAGGAGAACACTGAAGCTTTCTTT
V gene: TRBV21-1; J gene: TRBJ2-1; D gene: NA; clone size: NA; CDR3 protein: CASSGTGSYNEQFF; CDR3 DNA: TGTGCCAGCAGCGGGACAGGGTCCTACAATGAGCAGTTCTTC
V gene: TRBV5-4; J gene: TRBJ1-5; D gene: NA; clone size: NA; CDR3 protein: CASSLGTKDQPQHF; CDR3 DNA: TGTGCCAGCAGCCTAGGGACAAAAGATCAGCCCCAGCATTTT
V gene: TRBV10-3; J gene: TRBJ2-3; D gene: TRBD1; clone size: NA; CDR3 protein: CAINTGGGRTDTQYF; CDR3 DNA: TGTGCCATCAATACAGGGGGCGGGCGCACAGATACGCAGTATTTT
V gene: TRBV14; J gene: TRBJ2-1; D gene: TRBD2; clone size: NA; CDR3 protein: CASSPPVGRAVNEQFF; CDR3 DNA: TGTGCCAGCAGCCCGCCGGTCGGGAGGGCCGTGAATGAGCAGTTCTTC
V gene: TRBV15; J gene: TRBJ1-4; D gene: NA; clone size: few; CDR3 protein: CATSRGRENEKLFF; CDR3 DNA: TGTGCCACCAGCAGAGGCAGGGAAAATGAAAAACTGTTTTTT
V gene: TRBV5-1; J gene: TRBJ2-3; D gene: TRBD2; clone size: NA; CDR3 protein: CASSSGLAGVDTQYF; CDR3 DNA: TGCGCCAGCAGCTCAGGACTAGCGGGGGTGGATACGCAGTATTTT
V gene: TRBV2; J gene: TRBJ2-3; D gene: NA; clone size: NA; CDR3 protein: CASSAGGTADTQYF; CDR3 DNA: TGTGCCAGCAGTGCTGGCGGGACCGCAGATACGCAGTATTTT
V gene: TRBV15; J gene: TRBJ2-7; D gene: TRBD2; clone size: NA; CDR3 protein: CATSRGASGSHEQYF; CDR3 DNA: TGTGCCACCAGCAGAGGGGCTAGCGGGAGTCACGAGCAGTACTTC
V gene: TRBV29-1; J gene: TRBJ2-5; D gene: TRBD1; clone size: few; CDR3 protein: CSVELQGRTQYF; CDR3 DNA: TGCAGCGTTGAGTTACAGGGGAGGACCCAGTACTTC
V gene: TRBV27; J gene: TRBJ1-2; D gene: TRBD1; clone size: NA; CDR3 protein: CASRKDRVYGYTF; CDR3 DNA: TGTGCCAGCAGGAAAGACAGGGTATATGGCTACACCTTC
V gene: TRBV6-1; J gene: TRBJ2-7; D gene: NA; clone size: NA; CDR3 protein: CASRDRSSSYEQYF; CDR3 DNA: TGTGCCAGCAGGGACAGATCAAGCTCCTACGAGCAGTACTTC
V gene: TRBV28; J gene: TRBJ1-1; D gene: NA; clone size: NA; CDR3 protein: CASSFTTPIGKAFF; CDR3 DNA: TGTGCCAGCAGTTTTACTACGCCTATAGGAAAAGCTTTCTTT
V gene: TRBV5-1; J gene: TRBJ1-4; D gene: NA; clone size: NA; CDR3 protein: CASSLVRGLNEKLFF; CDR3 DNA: TGCGCCAGCAGCTTGGTTCGGGGGCTCAATGAAAAACTGTTTTTT
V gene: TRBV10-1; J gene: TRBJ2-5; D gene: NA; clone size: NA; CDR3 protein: CASSGTLGETQYF; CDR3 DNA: TGCGCCAGCAGTGGGACCCTGGGGGAGACCCAGTACTTC
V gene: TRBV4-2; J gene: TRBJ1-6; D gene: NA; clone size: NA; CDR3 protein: CASSQDLLGSGYSPLHF; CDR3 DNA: TGTGCCAGCAGCCAAGATCTCCTAGGGAGTGGGTACTCACCCCTCCACTTT
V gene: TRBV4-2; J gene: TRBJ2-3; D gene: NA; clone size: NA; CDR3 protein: CASSGAQGSTDTQYF; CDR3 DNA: TGTGCCAGCAGCGGAGCCCAGGGGAGCACAGATACGCAGTATTTT
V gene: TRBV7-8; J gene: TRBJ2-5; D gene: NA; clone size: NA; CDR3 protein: CASSSLVVAPRKYF; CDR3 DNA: TGTGCCAGCAGCTCCTTAGTTGTAGCGCCCCGAAAGTACTTC
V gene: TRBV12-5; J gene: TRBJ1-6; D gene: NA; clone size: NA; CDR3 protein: CASGLGGRYSPLHF; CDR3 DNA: TGTGCTAGTGGTTTGGGGGGAAGGTATTCACCCCTCCACTTT
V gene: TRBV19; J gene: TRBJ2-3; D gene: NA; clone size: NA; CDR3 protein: CASSMWERPTDTQYF; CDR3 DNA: TGTGCCAGTAGTATGTGGGAGCGTCCCACAGATACGCAGTATTTT
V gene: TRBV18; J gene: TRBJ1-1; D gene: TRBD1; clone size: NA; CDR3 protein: CASSSERQGEAFF; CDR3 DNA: TGTGCCAGCTCCTCCGAGCGACAGGGAGAAGCTTTCTTT
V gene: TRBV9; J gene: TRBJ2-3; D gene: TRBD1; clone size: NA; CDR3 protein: CASSLRTGALSTDTQYF; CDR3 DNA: TGTGCCAGCAGCCTTAGGACAGGAGCCCTCAGCACAGATACGCAGTATTTT
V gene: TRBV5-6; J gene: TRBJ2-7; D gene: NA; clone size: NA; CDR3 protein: CASSPEGSAPFYEQYF; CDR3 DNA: TGTGCCAGCAGCCCGGAGGGCTCGGCGCCCTTCTACGAGCAGTACTTC
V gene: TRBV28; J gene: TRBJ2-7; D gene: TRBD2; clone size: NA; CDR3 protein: CASSRSGGLYEQYF; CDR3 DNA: TGTGCCAGCAGTCGGAGCGGGGGCCTCTACGAGCAGTACTTC
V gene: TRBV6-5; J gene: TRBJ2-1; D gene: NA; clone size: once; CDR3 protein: CASSPGTLNEQFF; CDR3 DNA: TGTGCCAGCAGCCCCGGGACTCTCAATGAGCAGTTCTTC
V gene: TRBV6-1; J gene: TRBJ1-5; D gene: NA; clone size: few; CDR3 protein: CASSEKGAQHF; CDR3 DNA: TGTGCCAGCAGTGAAAAGGGGGCCCAGCATTTT
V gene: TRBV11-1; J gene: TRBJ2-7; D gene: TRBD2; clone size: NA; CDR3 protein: CASSSAGTSGSFYEQYF; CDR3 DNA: TGTGCCAGCAGCTCCGCCGGGACTAGCGGGAGTTTCTACGAGCAGTACTTC
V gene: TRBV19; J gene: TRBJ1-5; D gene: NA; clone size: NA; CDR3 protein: CASSMGLGQPQHF; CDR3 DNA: TGTGCCAGTAGTATGGGGCTGGGGCAGCCCCAGCATTTT
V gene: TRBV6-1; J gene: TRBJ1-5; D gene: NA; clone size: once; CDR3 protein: CASSEGPVGIAGQPQHF; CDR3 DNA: TGTGCCAGCAGTGAAGGGCCAGTAGGGATAGCAGGTCAGCCCCAGCATTTT
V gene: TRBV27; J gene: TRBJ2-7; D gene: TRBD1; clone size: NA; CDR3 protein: CASKFLQGALSYEQYF; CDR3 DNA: TGTGCCAGCAAATTCTTACAGGGGGCCCTCTCCTACGAGCAGTACTTC
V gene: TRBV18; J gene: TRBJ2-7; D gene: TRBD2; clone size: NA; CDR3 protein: CASSPSWSAGATYEQYF; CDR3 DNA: TGTGCCAGCTCACCTTCCTGGTCCGCGGGAGCGACCTACGAGCAGTACTTC
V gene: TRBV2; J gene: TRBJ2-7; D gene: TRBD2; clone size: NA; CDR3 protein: CASGPTSGRGHEQYF; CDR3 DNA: TGTGCCAGCGGACCGACTAGCGGGAGGGGCCACGAGCAGTACTTC
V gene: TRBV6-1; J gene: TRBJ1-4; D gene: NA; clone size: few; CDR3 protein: CASSELVAGKLFF; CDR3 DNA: TGTGCCAGCAGTGAACTTGTAGCGGGGAAGCTGTTTTTT
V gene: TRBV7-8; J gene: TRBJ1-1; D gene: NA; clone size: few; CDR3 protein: CASSSTVGNTEAFF; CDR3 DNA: TGTGCCAGCAGCTCCACAGTCGGGAACACTGAAGCTTTCTTT
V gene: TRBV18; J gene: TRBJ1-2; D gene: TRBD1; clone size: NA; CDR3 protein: CASSPPGQHPNYGYTF; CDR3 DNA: TGTGCCAGCTCGCCCCCGGGACAGCACCCTAACTATGGCTACACCTTC
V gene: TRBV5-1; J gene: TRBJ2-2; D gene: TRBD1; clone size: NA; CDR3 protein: CASSSDRGTAGELFF; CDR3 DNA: TGCGCCAGCAGCTCGGACAGGGGGACGGCCGGGGAGCTGTTTTTT
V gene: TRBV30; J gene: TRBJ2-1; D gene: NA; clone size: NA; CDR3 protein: CAWSVPGRRVGEQFF; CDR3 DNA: TGTGCCTGGAGTGTACCCGGGAGAAGGGTTGGTGAGCAGTTCTTC
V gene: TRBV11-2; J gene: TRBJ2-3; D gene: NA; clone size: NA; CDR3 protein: CASSLGQGGPTDTQYF; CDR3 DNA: TGTGCCAGCAGCTTAGGCCAGGGCGGCCCCACAGATACGCAGTATTTT
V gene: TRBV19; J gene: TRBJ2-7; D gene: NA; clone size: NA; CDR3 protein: CASSAGQGQTYEQYF; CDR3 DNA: TGTGCCAGTTCCGCAGGGCAGGGCCAGACCTACGAGCAGTACTTC
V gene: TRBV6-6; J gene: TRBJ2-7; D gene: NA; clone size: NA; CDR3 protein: CASAWPGSYEQYF; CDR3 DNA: TGTGCCAGCGCCTGGCCAGGCTCCTACGAGCAGTACTTC
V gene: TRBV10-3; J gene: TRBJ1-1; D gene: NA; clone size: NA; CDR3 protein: CAITWGGNTEAFF; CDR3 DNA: TGTGCCATCACCTGGGGGGGGAACACTGAAGCTTTCTTT
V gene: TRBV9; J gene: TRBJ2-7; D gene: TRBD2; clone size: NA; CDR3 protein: CASSVTSGNYEQYF; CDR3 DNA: TGTGCCAGCAGCGTAACTAGCGGGAACTACGAGCAGTACTTC
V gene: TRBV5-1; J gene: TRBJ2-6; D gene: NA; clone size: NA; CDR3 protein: CASSISSGANVLTF; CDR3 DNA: TGCGCCAGCAGCATCAGCTCTGGGGCCAACGTCCTGACTTTC
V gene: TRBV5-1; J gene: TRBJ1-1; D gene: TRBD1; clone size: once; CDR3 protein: CASSLKGAGTEAFF; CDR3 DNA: TGCGCCAGCAGCTTGAAGGGGGCAGGGACTGAAGCTTTCTTT
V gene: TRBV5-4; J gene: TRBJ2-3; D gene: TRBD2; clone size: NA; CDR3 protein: CASSLALAGAPDTQYF; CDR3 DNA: TGTGCCAGCAGCTTGGCACTAGCGGGAGCCCCAGATACGCAGTATTTT
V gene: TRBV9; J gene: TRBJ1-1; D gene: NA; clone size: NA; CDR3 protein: CASSVTSANTEAFF; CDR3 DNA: TGTGCCAGCAGCGTTACTTCAGCTAACACTGAAGCTTTCTTT
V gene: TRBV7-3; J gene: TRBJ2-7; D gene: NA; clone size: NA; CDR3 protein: CASSLALGPYEQYF; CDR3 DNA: TGTGCCAGCAGCTTAGCTTTAGGCCCCTACGAGCAGTACTTC
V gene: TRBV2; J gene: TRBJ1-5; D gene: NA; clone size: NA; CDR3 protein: CASSVGRSQPQHF; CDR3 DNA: TGTGCCAGCAGTGTAGGCAGGTCTCAGCCCCAGCATTTT
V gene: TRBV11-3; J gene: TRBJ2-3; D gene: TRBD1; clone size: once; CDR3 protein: CASSLRTGGSDTQYF; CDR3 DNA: TGTGCCAGCAGCTTAAGGACAGGGGGGAGTGATACGCAGTATTTT